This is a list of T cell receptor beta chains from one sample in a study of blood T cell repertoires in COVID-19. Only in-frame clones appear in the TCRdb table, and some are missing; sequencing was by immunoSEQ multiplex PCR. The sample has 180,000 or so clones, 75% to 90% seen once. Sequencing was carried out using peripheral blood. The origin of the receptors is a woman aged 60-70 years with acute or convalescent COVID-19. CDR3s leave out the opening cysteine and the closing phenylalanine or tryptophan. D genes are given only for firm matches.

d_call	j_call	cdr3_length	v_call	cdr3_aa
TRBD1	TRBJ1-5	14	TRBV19	ASTTQGQGVGQPQH
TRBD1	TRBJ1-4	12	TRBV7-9	ASSQTGGDEKLF
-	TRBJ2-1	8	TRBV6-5	ASTGTSEF
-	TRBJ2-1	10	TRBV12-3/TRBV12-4	ASSPGQFRGF
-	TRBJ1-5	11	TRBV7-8	ASSLWLNQPQH
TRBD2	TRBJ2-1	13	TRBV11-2	ASSPRTSGTSEQF
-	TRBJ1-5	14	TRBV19	ASRVDFRDSNQPQH
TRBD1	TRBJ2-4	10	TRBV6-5	ASGTARNIQY
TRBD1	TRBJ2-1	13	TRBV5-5	ASSLSDRGYNEQF
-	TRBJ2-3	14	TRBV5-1	ASSVPQGRGADTQY
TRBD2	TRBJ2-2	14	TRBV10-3	AIRPSGSKDTGELF
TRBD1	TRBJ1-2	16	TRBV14	ASSQGSARGRLGYGYT
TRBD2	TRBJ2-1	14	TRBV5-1	ASSAGLAGLYNEQF
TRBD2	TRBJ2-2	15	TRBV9	ASSVAPSGISAGELF
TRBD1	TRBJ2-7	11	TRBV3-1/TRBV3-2	ASSNDRGYEQY